These 7 T cell receptor beta chains originate from one sample sequenced in a study of beta chain features in type 1 diabetes. The sequenced template was cDNA made from the entire isolated RNA. Method: immunoSEQ multiplex PCR; TCRdb's copy keeps in-frame clones and lacks some. The repertoire includes about 140,000 clones, 9.7% of them detected once, and 0.55% to 0.75% sits in the top ten. Sequenced input: central memory CD4+ T cells from blood. These receptors were taken from a woman in her 40s in good health.

This clone was counted a few times. The chain couples TRBV5-1 to TRBJ2-7; 7 bases are shared with TRBD1. The CDR3 sequence is 15 residues long. Trimming at V came to 2 bases and at J to 0 bases, leaving 5 bases not matched to a gene. CDR1 and CDR2 (germline): SGHRS, YFSETQ. Here the CDR3 reads CASSFGQGVSYEQYF. The CDR3 coding sequence is TGCGCCAGCAGCTTTGGCCAGGGGGTCTCCTACGAGCAGTACTTC.

This clone was seen only a few times. The chain uses TRBV7-9 and TRBJ2-7, with 7 bases aligning to TRBD2. Germline CDR1 is SEHNR and CDR2 is FQNEAQ (reference sequence). V was pared by 4 bases and J by 3 bases, with 3 bases of the junction left unmatched. The CDR3 loop spans 13 amino acids. The CDR3 spells CASSSGRIYEQYF. The CDR3 DNA is TGTGCCAGCAGCTCCGGGAGGATCTACGAGCAGTACTTC.

The chain couples TRBV5-5 to TRBJ2-2, with 9 bases identical to TRBD1. Germline CDR1 is SGHKS and CDR2 is YYEKEE (reference sequence). The ends lost 6 bases at V and 3 bases at J; junction bases unmatched: 12. CDR3 length: 17 residues. The CDR3 protein is CASTTGQGGPDTGELFF. As DNA, the CDR3 is TGTGCCAGCACCACGGGACAGGGCGGCCCGGACACCGGGGAGCTGTTTTTT.

The chain is built from TRBV15 and TRBJ2-3, with 10 nucleotides matching TRBD2. V lost 6 bases, J lost 4 bases, and 7 bases stayed unmatched. CDR3 length: 15 amino acids. Germline V lookup: CDR1 LNHNV, CDR2 YYDKDF (reference sequence). The chain's CDR3 is CATRHSGGSADTQYF. In nucleotides, the CDR3 is TGTGCCACCAGGCATAGCGGGGGGTCTGCAGATACGCAGTATTTT. Together with reference TRBV15 and TRBJ2-3, the CDR3 gives the full variable domain: DAMVIQNPRYQVTQFGKPVTLSCSQTLNHNVMYWYQQKSSQAPKLLFHYYDKDFNNEADTPDNFQSRRPNTSFCFLDIRSPGLGDTAMYLCATRHSGGSADTQYFGPGTRLTVL.

This clone was detected a few times. The chain joins TRBV5-4 to TRBJ2-5, with TRBD1 identical over 10 bases. CDR1 is SGHNT, CDR2 YYREEE, per germline (reference sequence). This CDR3 is 14 amino acids long. V shed 4 bases and J 3 bases; nucleotides not matched to a gene: 3. The CDR3 is CASSPGTGEETQYF. CDR3 nucleotides: TGTGCCAGCAGCCCCGGGACAGGGGAAGAGACCCAGTACTTC.

The CDR3 spells CSVETGGRETQYF. Written as DNA, the CDR3 is TGCAGCGTTGAAACAGGGGGAAGGGAGACCCAGTACTTC. The chain uses TRBV29-1 and TRBJ2-5; 8 bases agree with TRBD1. The CDR3 extends over 13 amino acids. The ends lost 2 bases at V and 5 bases at J; junction bases unmatched: 4. Germline CDR1 reads SQVTM; CDR2 reads ANQGSEA. The variable domain in full, with the rest retrieved from reference TRBV29-1 and TRBJ2-5, is SAVISQKPSRDICQRGTSLTIQCQVDSQVTMMFWYRQQPGQSLTLIATANQGSEATYESGFVIDKFPISRPNLTFSTLTVSNMSPEDSSIYLCSVETGGRETQYFGPGTRLLVL.

This clone was counted between two and nine times. This chain connects TRBV29-1 to TRBJ2-7; TRBD1 matches 7 bases. Losses at the gene ends were 6 bases for V and 2 bases for J; bases not matched to a gene: 4. The CDR3 runs 12 residues. Germline V gene lookup returns CDR1 SQVTM and CDR2 ANQGSEA. This chain's CDR3 is CSVRGTAYEQYF. CDR3 nucleotide sequence: TGCAGCGTCAGAGGGACAGCCTACGAGCAGTACTTC.